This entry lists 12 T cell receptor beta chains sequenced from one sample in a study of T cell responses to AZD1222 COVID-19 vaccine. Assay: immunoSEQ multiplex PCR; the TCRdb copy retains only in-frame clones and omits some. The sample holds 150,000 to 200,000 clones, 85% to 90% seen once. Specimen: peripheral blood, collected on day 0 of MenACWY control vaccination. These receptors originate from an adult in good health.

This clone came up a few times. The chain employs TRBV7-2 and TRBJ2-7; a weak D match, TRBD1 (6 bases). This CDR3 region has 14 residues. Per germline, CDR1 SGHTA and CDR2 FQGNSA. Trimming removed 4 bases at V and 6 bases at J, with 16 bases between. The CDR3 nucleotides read TGTGCCAGCAGCTGGGACATATCCCGTCCCGAGCAGTACTTC. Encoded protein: CASSWDISRPEQYF.

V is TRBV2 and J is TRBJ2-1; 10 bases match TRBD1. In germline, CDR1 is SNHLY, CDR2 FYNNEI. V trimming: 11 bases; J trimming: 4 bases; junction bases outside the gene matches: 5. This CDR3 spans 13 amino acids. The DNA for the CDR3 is TGTGCCGGCCGGGACAGGGGTTACAATGAGCAGTTCTTC. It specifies CAGRDRGYNEQFF.

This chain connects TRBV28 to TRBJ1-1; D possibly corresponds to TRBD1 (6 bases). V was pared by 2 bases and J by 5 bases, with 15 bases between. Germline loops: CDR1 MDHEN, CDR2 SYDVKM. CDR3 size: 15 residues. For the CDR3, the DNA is TGTGCCAGCAGTTTAGGGGGGGCCGGTTGGACTGAAGCTTTCTTT. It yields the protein CASSLGGAGWTEAFF. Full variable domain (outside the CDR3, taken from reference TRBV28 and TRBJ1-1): DVKVTQSSRYLVKRTGEKVFLECVQDMDHENMFWYRQDPGLGLRLIYFSYDVKMKEKGDIPEGYSVSREKKERFSLILESASTNQTSMYLCASSLGGAGWTEAFFGQGTRLTVV.

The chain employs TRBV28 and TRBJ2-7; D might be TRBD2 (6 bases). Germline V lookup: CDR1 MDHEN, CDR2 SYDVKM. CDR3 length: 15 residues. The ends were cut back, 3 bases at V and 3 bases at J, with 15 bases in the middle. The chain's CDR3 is CASSFQVASDYEQYF. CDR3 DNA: TGTGCCAGCAGTTTTCAGGTGGCTAGCGACTACGAGCAGTACTTC.

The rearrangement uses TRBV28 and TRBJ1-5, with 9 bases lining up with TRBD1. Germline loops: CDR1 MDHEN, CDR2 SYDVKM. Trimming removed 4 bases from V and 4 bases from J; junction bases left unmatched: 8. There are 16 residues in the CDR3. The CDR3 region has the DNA TGTGCCAGCAGTTCTAGGACAGGGGTGTGGAATCAGCCCCAGCATTTT. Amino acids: CASSSRTGVWNQPQHF.

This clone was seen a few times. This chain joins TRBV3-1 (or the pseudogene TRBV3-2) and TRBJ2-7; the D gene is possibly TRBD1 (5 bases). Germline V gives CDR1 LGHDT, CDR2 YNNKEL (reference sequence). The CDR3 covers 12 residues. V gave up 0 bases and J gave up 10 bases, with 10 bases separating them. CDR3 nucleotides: TGTGCCAGCAGCCAAGAAGGCAGGGAACAGTACTTC. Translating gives CASSQEGREQYF.

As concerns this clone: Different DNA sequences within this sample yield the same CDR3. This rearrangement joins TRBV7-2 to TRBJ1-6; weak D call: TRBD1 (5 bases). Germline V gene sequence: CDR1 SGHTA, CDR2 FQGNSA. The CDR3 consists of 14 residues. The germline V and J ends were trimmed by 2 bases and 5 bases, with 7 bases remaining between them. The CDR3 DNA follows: TGTGCCAGCAGCTTACAGGGACATAATTCACCCCTCCACTTT. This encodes CASSLQGHNSPLHF.

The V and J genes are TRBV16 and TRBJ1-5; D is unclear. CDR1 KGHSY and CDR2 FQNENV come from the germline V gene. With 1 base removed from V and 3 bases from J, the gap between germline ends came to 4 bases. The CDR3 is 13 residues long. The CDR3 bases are TGTGCCAGCAGCCAATTGCACAATCAGCCCCAGCATTTT. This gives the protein CASSQLHNQPQHF.

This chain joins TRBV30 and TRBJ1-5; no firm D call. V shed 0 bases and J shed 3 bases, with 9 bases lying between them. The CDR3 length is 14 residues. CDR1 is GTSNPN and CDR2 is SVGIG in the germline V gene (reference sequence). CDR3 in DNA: TGTGCCTGGAGTGTAAACGACTTCAATCAGCCCCAGCATTTT. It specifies CAWSVNDFNQPQHF.

The CDR3 protein is CASSDRASYEQYF. The CDR3 coding sequence is TGTGCCAGCTCAGACAGGGCCTCCTACGAGCAGTACTTC. J is TRBJ2-7 and V is TRBV18, with 7 bases identical to TRBD1. Germline CDR1 and CDR2: KGHSH and LQKENI. The CDR3 loop spans 13 amino acids. Trimming cost V 5 bases and J 0 bases; bases outside gene matches: 1.

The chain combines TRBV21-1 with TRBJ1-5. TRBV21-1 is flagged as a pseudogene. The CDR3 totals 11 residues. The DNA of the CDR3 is TGTGCCAGCAGCAAAAGAAGCGCCCAGCATTTT. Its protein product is CASSKRSAQHF.

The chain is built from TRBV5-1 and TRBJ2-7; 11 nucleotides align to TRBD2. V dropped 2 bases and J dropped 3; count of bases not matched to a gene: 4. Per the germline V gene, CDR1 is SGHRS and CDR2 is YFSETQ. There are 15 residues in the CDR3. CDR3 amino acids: CASSFTSGSFYEQYF. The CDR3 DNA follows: TGCGCCAGCAGCTTCACTAGCGGGAGCTTCTACGAGCAGTACTTC.